This T cell receptor beta chain was recovered during a study of shared clonotypes between healthy human individuals. Study details: Plates per donor: three CD4 naive, three CD4 memory, two CD8 naive, one CD8 memory.

This clone is a singleton in its sample. Its cognate antigen is unknown. The CDR3 extends over 17 amino acids. From germline, CDR1 is MNHNS and CDR2 SASEGT. Trimming took 6 bases from V and 9 from J; bases not matched to a gene: 18. Those who donated, Caucasian adults without exception, all lived in Nashville, Tennessee. Points from the study as a whole: Sampling covered blood only; tissue repertoires likely differ.

Replicate PCRs for sorted subsets used approximately 220 ng DNA; this equaled about 30,000 T cell genomes. TCRdb keeps only in-frame clones here, not all; method: immunoSEQ multiplex PCR. Altogether about a million clones are present, 70% to 85% being singletons, with the ten largest covering 0.7% to 0.95%. This sequence originates from a man aged 18 to 29 in good health. Some clones in this sample may be carry-over from other donors' samples. The chain joins TRBV6-1 to TRBJ2-1, with TRBD2 matching 9 bases. Input material: memory CD4+ T cells from PBMCs. Subset here: CD45RA-negative fraction. CDR3 nucleotide sequence: TGTGCCAGCAGAGAAAGACGGACTAGCGCAAGCACCGGTGAGCAGTTCTTC. This translates into CASRERRTSASTGEQFF.